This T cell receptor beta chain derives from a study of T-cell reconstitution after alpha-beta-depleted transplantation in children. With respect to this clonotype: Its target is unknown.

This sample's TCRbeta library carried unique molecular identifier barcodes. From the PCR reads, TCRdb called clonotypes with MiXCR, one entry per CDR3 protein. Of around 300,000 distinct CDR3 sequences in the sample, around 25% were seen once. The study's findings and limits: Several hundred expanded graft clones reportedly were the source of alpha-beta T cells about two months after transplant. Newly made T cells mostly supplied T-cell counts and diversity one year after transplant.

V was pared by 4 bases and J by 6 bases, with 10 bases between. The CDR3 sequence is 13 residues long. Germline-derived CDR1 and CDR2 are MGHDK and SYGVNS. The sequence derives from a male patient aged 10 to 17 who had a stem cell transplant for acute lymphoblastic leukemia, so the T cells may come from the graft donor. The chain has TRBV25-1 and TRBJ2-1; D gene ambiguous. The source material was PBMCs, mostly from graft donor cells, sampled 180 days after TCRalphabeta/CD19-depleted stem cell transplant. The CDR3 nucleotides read TGTGCCAGCAGTGTCCATTCGTTCAATGAGCAGTTCTTC. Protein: CASSVHSFNEQFF.